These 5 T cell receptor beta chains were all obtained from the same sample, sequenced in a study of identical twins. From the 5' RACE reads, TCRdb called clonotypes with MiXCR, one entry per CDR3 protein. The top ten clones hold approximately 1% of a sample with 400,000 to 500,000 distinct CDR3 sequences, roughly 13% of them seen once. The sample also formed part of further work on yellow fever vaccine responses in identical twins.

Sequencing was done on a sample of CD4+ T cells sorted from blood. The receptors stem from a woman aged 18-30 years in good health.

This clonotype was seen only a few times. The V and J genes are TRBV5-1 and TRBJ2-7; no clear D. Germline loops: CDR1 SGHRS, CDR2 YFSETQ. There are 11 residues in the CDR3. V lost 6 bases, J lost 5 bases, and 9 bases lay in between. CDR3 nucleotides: TGCGCCAGCACCAATTTGAACGAGCAGTACTTC. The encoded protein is CASTNLNEQYF.

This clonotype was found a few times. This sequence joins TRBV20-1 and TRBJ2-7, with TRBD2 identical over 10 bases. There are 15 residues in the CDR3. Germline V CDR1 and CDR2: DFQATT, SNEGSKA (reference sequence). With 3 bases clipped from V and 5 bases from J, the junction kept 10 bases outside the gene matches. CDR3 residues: CSARTSGRGVDEQYF. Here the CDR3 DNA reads TGCAGTGCTAGGACTAGCGGGCGGGGGGTGGACGAGCAGTACTTC.

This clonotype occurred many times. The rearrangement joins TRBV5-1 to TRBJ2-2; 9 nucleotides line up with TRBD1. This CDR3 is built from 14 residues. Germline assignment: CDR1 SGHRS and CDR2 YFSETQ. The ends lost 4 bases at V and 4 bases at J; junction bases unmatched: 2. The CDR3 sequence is CASSQGQGTGELFF. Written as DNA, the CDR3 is TGCGCCAGCAGCCAGGGACAGGGCACCGGGGAGCTGTTTTTT.

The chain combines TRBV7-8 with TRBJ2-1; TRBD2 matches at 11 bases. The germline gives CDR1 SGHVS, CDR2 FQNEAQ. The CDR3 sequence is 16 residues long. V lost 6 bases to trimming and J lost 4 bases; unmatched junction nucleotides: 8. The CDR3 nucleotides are TGTGCCAGCAGGGAGACTAGCGGGGCACCGTACAATGAGCAGTTCTTC. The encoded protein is CASRETSGAPYNEQFF.

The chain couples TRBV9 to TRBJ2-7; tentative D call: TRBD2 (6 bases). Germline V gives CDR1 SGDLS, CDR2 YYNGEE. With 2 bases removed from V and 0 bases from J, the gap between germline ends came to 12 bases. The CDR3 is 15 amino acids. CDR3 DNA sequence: TGTGCCAGCAGCGTTGCGGGAAGTGGCTCCTACGAGCAGTACTTC. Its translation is CASSVAGSGSYEQYF.